This T cell receptor (beta chain) came from a study of T-cell memory formation after mild COVID-19. This clonotype was observed a few times. The CDR3 loop spans 18 amino acids. Germline trimming cut 1 base from V and 2 bases from J; bases unmatched to any gene: 8. The germline V gene has CDR1 SGHVS and CDR2 FQNEAQ. It was 5'RACE with constant-segment primers that produced the TCR alpha and TCR beta cDNA libraries, which carried sample barcodes and UMIs. TCRdb recomputed calls from the 5' RACE reads with MiXCR, one row per CDR3 protein. Here the sample spans roughly 140,000 distinct CDR3 sequences, 14% being singletons.

The chain couples TRBV7-8 to TRBJ2-1, with TRBD2 identical over 10 bases. Sequenced sample: PBMCs or a T cell subset sorted from them (not recorded which). The origin of this receptor is an adult woman who had mild COVID-19 (a few samples of this study predate the infection). Cell type and time point are not known. This CDR3 reads CASSLGVSGGPAYNEQFF. The CDR3 DNA reads as TGTGCCAGCAGCTTAGGGGTTAGCGGGGGGCCCGCCTACAATGAGCAGTTCTTC.